The 31 T cell receptor beta chains given below trace back to one sample, sequenced in a study of T-cell reconstitution after alpha-beta-depleted transplantation in children. During its preparation, the TCRbeta library received unique molecular identifiers. MiXCR was run by TCRdb on the PCR reads, yielding one entry per CDR3 protein. The sample has about 610,000 distinct CDR3 sequences; under 12% are singletons. Sample: PBMCs from the stem cell graft donor, taken from the stem cell graft. These receptors originate from a human donor who donated a stem cell graft to a child with acute myeloid leukemia.

This chain links TRBV4-3 with TRBJ2-5; D ambiguous. CDR1 and CDR2 from the germline V gene are LGHNA and YSLEER. V dropped 2 bases and J dropped 4 bases, with 8 bases sitting between them. This CDR3 is 13 amino acids long. The CDR3 region is CASSQILGETQYF. CDR3 nucleotide sequence: TGCGCCAGCAGCCAAATCCTGGGAGAGACCCAGTACTTC.

In this sample, this clonotype turned up many times. The chain carries TRBV12-3 or TRBV12-4 and TRBJ2-1; possible D gene TRBD2, 5 bases. Trimming stripped 5 bases from V and 5 bases from J, with 16 bases between. The CDR3 length is 15 residues. The CDR3 DNA reads TGTGCCAGCAGTCTTAGTCTAGCCGAGAACAATGAGCAGTTCTTC. It encodes CASSLSLAENNEQFF.

CDR3 DNA: TGCAGTGCACGACAGGGAGTCACTGAAGCTTTCTTT. Translated, it gives CSARQGVTEAFF. J is TRBJ1-1 and V is TRBV20-1; 7 nucleotides align to TRBD1. The CDR3 consists of 12 residues. Germline V gene lookup returns CDR1 DFQATT and CDR2 SNEGSKA (reference sequence). J lost 4 bases, V lost 6 bases, and 5 bases had no gene match.

The chain couples TRBV20-1 to TRBJ1-1, with 7 bases identical to TRBD1. The CDR3 spans 12 residues. The trim removed 6 bases at V and 8 bases at J, leaving 9 bases unmatched. Germline loops: CDR1 DFQATT, CDR2 SNEGSKA (reference sequence). The CDR3: CSAPRDSREAFF. The CDR3 DNA sequence: TGCAGTGCACCCCGGGACAGTCGCGAAGCTTTCTTT.

Only a few counts were recorded for this clonotype. V gene TRBV29-1 combines with J gene TRBJ1-1, with D maybe TRBD1 (5 bases). Germline V gene data show CDR1 as SQVTM and CDR2 as ANQGSEA. The CDR3 runs 13 residues. The V gene lost 4 bases and the J gene lost 3 bases, with 12 bases spanning the gap. The chain's CDR3 is CSVALDSYTEAFF. The CDR3 DNA sequence: TGCAGCGTTGCCTTAGACAGCTACACTGAAGCTTTCTTT.

This clonotype was seen ten or more times. The chain joins TRBV10-3 to TRBJ2-1; 8 bases are shared with TRBD1. The CDR3 runs to 16 residues. V trimming: 0 bases; J trimming: 11 bases; junction bases outside the gene matches: 12. Germline values: CDR1 ENHRY, CDR2 SYGVKD. CDR3 coding DNA: TGTGCCATCAGTGAGTCAGGGGACAGGTCATCCCCTAAGCAGTTCTTC. Protein sequence: CAISESGDRSSPKQFF.

This clonotype was picked up many times. The chain joins TRBV7-9 to TRBJ2-3; 10 nucleotides match TRBD1. The CDR3 extends over 17 amino acids. Germline V gives CDR1 SEHNR, CDR2 FQNEAQ (reference sequence). Trimming removed 5 bases from V and 2 bases from J; junction bases left unmatched: 10. CDR3 in amino acids: CASSRRTGGPTTDTQYF. The DNA for the CDR3 is TGTGCCAGCAGCCGTCGGACAGGGGGGCCTACCACAGATACGCAGTATTTT. The full variable domain, with the rest looked up from reference TRBV7-9 and TRBJ2-3, is DTGVSQNPRHKITKRGQNVTFRCDPISEHNRLYWYRQTLGQGPEFLTYFQNEAQLEKSRLLSDRFSAERPKGSFSTLEIQRTEQGDSAMYLCASSRRTGGPTTDTQYFGPGTRLTVL.

V usage is TRBV3-1 and J usage is TRBJ2-7; TRBD2 agrees at 9 bases. The CDR3 runs to 14 residues. V shed 4 bases and J 2 bases; nucleotides not matched to a gene: 3. Germline lookup yields CDR1 LGHDT and CDR2 YNNKEL (reference sequence). The chain's CDR3 is CASSLAGDTYEQYF. The CDR3 nucleotides read TGTGCCAGCAGCCTAGCGGGGGACACCTACGAGCAGTACTTC.

There are a few counts of this clonotype. The CDR3 DNA sequence: TGCGCCAGCAGCCAAGAAACTGGGGGACTCCAAGAGACCCAGTACTTC. Its protein product is CASSQETGGLQETQYF. This chain uses TRBV4-3 with TRBJ2-5, with a possible D match to TRBD2 (6 bases). This CDR3 comprises 16 residues. Germline lookup yields CDR1 LGHNA and CDR2 YSLEER. V lost 0 bases to trimming and J lost 1 base, with 12 bases between them.

This clonotype has a handful of counts. This rearrangement joins TRBV7-9 to TRBJ2-7; D possibly matches TRBD1 or TRBD2 (6 bases each). Germline V gene data show CDR1 as SEHNR and CDR2 as FQNEAQ (reference sequence). The ends were cut back, 2 bases at V and 3 bases at J, with 20 bases in the middle. The CDR3 extends over 17 amino acids. CDR3 nucleotide sequence: TGTGCCAGCAGCTTAATGGGGGGCCGCGACCTCGTCTACGAGCAGTACTTC. It is translated as CASSLMGGRDLVYEQYF.

This clonotype was counted only a few times. The chain combines TRBV18 with TRBJ2-2, with 9 bases identical to TRBD2. Germline lookup yields CDR1 KGHSH and CDR2 LQKENI. The V segment lost 3 bases and the J segment 3 bases; nucleotides outside the gene matches: 2. The CDR3 is made up of 15 amino acids. The CDR3 here is CASSPREGHTGELFF. CDR3 in DNA: TGTGCCAGCTCACCGCGGGAGGGCCACACCGGGGAGCTGTTTTTT.

V and J are TRBV30 and TRBJ2-3; D is ambiguous. Deletions cut 3 bases from V and 4 bases from J, with 14 bases between. The CDR3 is 14 amino acids. Per the germline V gene, CDR1 is GTSNPN and CDR2 is SVGIG (reference sequence). This CDR3 reads CAWSIPPIADTQYF. The CDR3 region has the DNA TGTGCCTGGAGCATCCCCCCCATCGCAGATACGCAGTATTTT.

The V and J genes are TRBV14 and TRBJ2-2, with a possible D match to TRBD1 (6 bases). Germline V gene lookup returns CDR1 SGHDN and CDR2 FVKESK. Trimming removed 1 base from V and 2 bases from J, with 17 bases in between. This CDR3 is 18 amino acids long. CDR3 coding DNA: TGTGCCAGCAGCCAAGTCAGGGGCAGCCTCATCAACACCGGGGAGCTGTTTTTT. Amino acid sequence: CASSQVRGSLINTGELFF. The variable domain in full, with the rest retrieved from reference TRBV14 and TRBJ2-2, is EAGVTQFPSHSVIEKGQTVTLRCDPISGHDNLYWYRRVMGKEIKFLLHFVKESKQDESGMPNNRFLAERTGGTYSTLKVQPAELEDSGVYFCASSQVRGSLINTGELFFGEGSRLTVL.

This clonotype was observed a handful of times. The CDR3 DNA reads TGTGCCAGCAGCCCGATCGGCGGGTACCAAGAGACCCAGTACTTC. Translating gives CASSPIGGYQETQYF. The V gene is TRBV7-6, the J gene TRBJ2-5; the D gene is possibly TRBD2 (5 bases). Trimming took 5 bases from V and 0 from J, leaving 13 bases between them. The CDR3 sequence is 15 residues long. Germline V gene sequence: CDR1 SGHVS, CDR2 FNYEAQ.

The V and J genes are TRBV28 and TRBJ2-7; D is ambiguous. CDR1 MDHEN and CDR2 SYDVKM come from the germline V gene. The V end lost 3 bases, the J end lost 5 bases, and 11 bases lay between the germline ends. The CDR3 totals 13 residues. CDR3 region: CASSFGSSNEQYF. The CDR3 DNA sequence: TGTGCCAGCAGTTTCGGCAGTTCGAACGAGCAGTACTTC.

This clonotype was counted many times. The chain links TRBV6-5 to TRBJ2-7, with 13 bases identical to TRBD2. V gave up 7 bases and J gave up 6 bases; unmatched junction bases: 12. The CDR3 covers 16 residues. The germline V gene encodes CDR1 MNHEY and CDR2 SVGAGI. CDR3 in amino acids: CASIRLAGGGSGEQYF. CDR3 nucleotides: TGTGCCAGCATAAGACTAGCGGGAGGAGGATCGGGCGAGCAGTACTTC.

This chain uses TRBV12-3 or TRBV12-4 with TRBJ2-1; 9 nucleotides line up with TRBD1. The CDR3 is made up of 13 amino acids. V trimming: 7 bases; J trimming: 9 bases; junction bases outside the gene matches: 7. The CDR3 loop is CASTLTGGGEQFF. The CDR3 DNA sequence: TGTGCCAGCACCCTTACAGGGGGCGGTGAGCAGTTCTTC.

This clonotype has a count of ten or more. This chain uses TRBV7-2 with TRBJ2-6; D tentatively reads TRBD1 or TRBD2 (5 bases each). The germline V gene encodes CDR1 SGHTA and CDR2 FQGNSA. This CDR3 spans 16 amino acids. V lost 1 base and J lost 0, with 7 bases in between. CDR3 sequence: CASSLVGVSGANVLTF. The DNA of the CDR3 is TGTGCCAGCAGCTTAGTGGGGGTCTCTGGGGCCAACGTCCTGACTTTC.

This clonotype was counted ten times or more. The chain joins TRBV12-3 or TRBV12-4 to TRBJ2-2, with D hard to call. The CDR3 spans 14 residues. Trimming stripped 9 bases from V and 4 bases from J, with 15 bases between. As DNA, the CDR3 is TGTGCCAGTTCGACGGGTCGTGGCACCGGGGAGCTGTTTTTT. Protein sequence: CASSTGRGTGELFF.

This clonotype has only a few counts. The rearrangement uses TRBV9 and TRBJ2-3, with 12 bases lining up with TRBD2. The CDR3 runs 16 residues. From germline, CDR1 is SGDLS and CDR2 YYNGEE. The junction had 5 bases not matched to a gene; V was cut back by 4 bases and J by 2 bases. The CDR3 loop reads CASSFRLAGATDTQYF. CDR3 coding DNA: TGTGCCAGCAGCTTCCGACTAGCGGGAGCCACAGATACGCAGTATTTT. The full variable domain, its missing parts supplied by reference TRBV9 and TRBJ2-3, is DSGVTQTPKHLITATGQRVTLRCSPRSGDLSVYWYQQSLDQGLQFLIQYYNGEERAKGNILERFSAQQFPDLHSELNLSSLELGDSALYFCASSFRLAGATDTQYFGPGTRLTVL.

This clonotype was seen a few times. The gene calls are TRBV3-1 and TRBJ2-3; D is perhaps TRBD1 or TRBD2 (5 bases each). The V gene's germline CDR1 is LGHDT and CDR2 YNNKEL (reference sequence). V dropped 4 bases and J dropped 0 bases, with 11 bases sitting between them. There are 15 residues in the CDR3. The CDR3 DNA reads as TGTGCCAGCAGCCTCGGGACGGTCAGCACAGATACGCAGTATTTT. Translated, it gives CASSLGTVSTDTQYF.

The J gene is TRBJ2-5, the V gene TRBV29-1; 10 bases line up with TRBD2. V was pared by 6 bases and J by 4 bases, with 5 bases of the junction left unmatched. The germline gives CDR1 SQVTM, CDR2 ANQGSEA. The CDR3 has 13 amino acids. In DNA form, the CDR3 reads TGCAGCGTCCCGCTAGCGGGAGCAGAGACCCAGTACTTC. It translates to CSVPLAGAETQYF.

This clonotype was seen at least ten times. The chain is built from TRBV25-1 and TRBJ2-7, with 12 bases matching TRBD2. The germline gives CDR1 MGHDK, CDR2 SYGVNS. The CDR3 consists of 15 residues. Germline trimming cut 8 bases from V and 0 bases from J; bases unmatched to any gene: 5. CDR3 protein: CASVRTSGTSYEQYF. The CDR3 bases are TGTGCCAGCGTCAGGACTAGCGGGACCTCCTACGAGCAGTACTTC.

This clonotype was found a few times. In nucleotides, the CDR3 is TGTGCCAGCAGTTACTCGCGGGCCCCGGGGCTGGCGAACACTGAAGCTTTCTTT. Translating it yields CASSYSRAPGLANTEAFF. The chain joins TRBV6-2 or TRBV6-3 to TRBJ1-1; maybe TRBD1 (5 bases). With 0 bases removed from V and 1 base from J, the gap between germline ends came to 18 bases. This CDR3 is built from 18 residues. Germline values: CDR1 MNHEY, CDR2 SVGEGT.

The table lists this clonotype with a few counts. The rearrangement joins TRBV25-1 to TRBJ2-5; 9 bases match TRBD2. CDR1 is MGHDK, CDR2 SYGVNS, per germline. Trimming at V came to 4 bases and at J to 2 bases, leaving 5 bases not matched to a gene. There are 15 residues in the CDR3. CDR3 sequence: CASSVLAGRQETQYF. Written as DNA, the CDR3 is TGTGCCAGCAGTGTCCTAGCGGGACGTCAAGAGACCCAGTACTTC. The full variable domain, with the rest looked up from reference TRBV25-1 and TRBJ2-5, is EADIYQTPRYLVIGTGKKITLECSQTMGHDKMYWYQQDPGMELHLIHYSYGVNSTEKGDLSSESTVSRIRTEHFPLTLESARPSHTSQYLCASSVLAGRQETQYFGPGTRLLVL.

CDR3 in DNA: TGTGCCAGCAGCTTAGCCAGGGGATCGGCGGGGCCCCAGCATTTT. Amino acid sequence: CASSLARGSAGPQHF. V gene TRBV7-2 combines with J gene TRBJ1-5; possible D gene TRBD1, 6 bases. Germline CDR1 reads SGHTA; CDR2 reads FQGNSA. The V gene lost 0 bases and the J gene lost 9 bases, with 15 bases spanning the gap. CDR3 length: 15 amino acids. Filled out from reference TRBV7-2 and TRBJ1-5, the complete variable domain reads GAGVSQSPSNKVTEKGKDVELRCDPISGHTALYWYRQSLGQGLEFLIYFQGNSAPDKSGLPSDRFSAERTGGSVSTLTIQRTQQEDSAVYLCASSLARGSAGPQHFGDGTRLSIL.

This clonotype showed up just a few times. This chain uses TRBV7-2 with TRBJ2-4, with 9 bases matching TRBD2. The CDR3 consists of 14 residues. In germline, CDR1 is SGHTA, CDR2 FQGNSA. Trimming took 2 bases from V and 6 from J; bases not matched to a gene: 2. The CDR3 sequence: CASSLRRGGNIQYF. Written as DNA, the CDR3 is TGTGCCAGCAGCTTAAGGCGGGGGGGAAACATTCAGTACTTC.

This clonotype has a handful of counts. The V gene is TRBV6-2 or TRBV6-3, the J gene TRBJ2-1; 11 bases map to TRBD2. The CDR3 length is 14 residues. From germline, CDR1 is MNHEY and CDR2 SVGEGT. V trimming: 8 bases; J trimming: 7 bases; junction bases outside the gene matches: 7. The CDR3: CASLLAGGYNEQFF. The CDR3 bases are TGTGCCAGCCTTCTAGCGGGAGGTTATAATGAGCAGTTCTTC.

The table lists this clonotype with a few counts. The J gene is TRBJ2-2, the V gene TRBV7-2; a possible D gene is TRBD1 (6 bases). Germline CDR1 and CDR2: SGHTA and FQGNSA. The CDR3 has 14 amino acids. Deletions cut 5 bases from V and 6 bases from J, with 13 bases between. This CDR3 reads CASSPQGNPGELFF. The CDR3 region has the DNA TGTGCCAGCAGCCCCCAGGGGAATCCCGGGGAGCTGTTTTTT.

This sequence joins TRBV7-2 and TRBJ1-3; D gene ambiguous. V was clipped by 1 base and J by 0 bases, with 7 bases between them. The CDR3 is 15 residues long. Germline V gives CDR1 SGHTA, CDR2 FQGNSA. The CDR3 reads CASSLERTSGNTIYF. In DNA, the CDR3 is TGTGCCAGCAGCTTAGAACGGACCTCTGGAAACACCATATATTTT.

V usage is TRBV25-1 and J usage is TRBJ2-2; tentative D call: TRBD1 (5 bases). V was clipped by 1 base and J by 0 bases, with 6 bases between them. Germline values: CDR1 MGHDK, CDR2 SYGVNS. This CDR3 has 15 amino acids. CDR3 nucleotide sequence: TGTGCCAGCAGTGAATGGGGCGCGAACACCGGGGAGCTGTTTTTT. This encodes CASSEWGANTGELFF.